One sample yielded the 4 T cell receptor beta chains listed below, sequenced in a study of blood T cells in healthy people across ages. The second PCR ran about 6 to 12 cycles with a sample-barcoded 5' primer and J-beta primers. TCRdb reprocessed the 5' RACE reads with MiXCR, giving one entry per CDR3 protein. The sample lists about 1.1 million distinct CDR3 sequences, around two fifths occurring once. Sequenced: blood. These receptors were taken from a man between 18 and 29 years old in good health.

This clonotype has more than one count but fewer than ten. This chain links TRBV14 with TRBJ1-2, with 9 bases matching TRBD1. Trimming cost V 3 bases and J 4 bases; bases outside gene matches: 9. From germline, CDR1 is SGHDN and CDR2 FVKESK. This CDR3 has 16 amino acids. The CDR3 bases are TGTGCCAGCAGCCACCGGGGACAGGGCTTTGGCTATGGCTACACCTTC. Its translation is CASSHRGQGFGYGYTF.

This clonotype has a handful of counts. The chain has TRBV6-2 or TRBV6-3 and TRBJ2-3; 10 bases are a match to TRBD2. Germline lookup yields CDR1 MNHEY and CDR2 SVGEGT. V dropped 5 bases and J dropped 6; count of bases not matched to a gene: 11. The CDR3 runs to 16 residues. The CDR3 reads CASSPNLAGARDTQYF. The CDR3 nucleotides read TGTGCCAGCAGTCCGAACCTAGCGGGGGCGAGGGATACGCAGTATTTT.

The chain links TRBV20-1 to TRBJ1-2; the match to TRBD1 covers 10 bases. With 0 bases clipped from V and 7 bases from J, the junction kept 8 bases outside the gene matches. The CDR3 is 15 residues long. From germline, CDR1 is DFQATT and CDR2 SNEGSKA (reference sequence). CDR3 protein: CSARDVGTGVGGYTF. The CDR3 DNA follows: TGCAGTGCTAGAGATGTTGGGACAGGGGTCGGTGGCTACACCTTC.

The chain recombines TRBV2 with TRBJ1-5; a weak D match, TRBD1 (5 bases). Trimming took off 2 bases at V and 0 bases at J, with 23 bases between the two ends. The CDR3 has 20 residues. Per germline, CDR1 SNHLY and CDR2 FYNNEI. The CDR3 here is CASSEIPGPRSGYSNQPQHF. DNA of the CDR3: TGTGCCAGCAGTGAAATTCCAGGGCCCCGGTCGGGATATAGCAATCAGCCCCAGCATTTT.